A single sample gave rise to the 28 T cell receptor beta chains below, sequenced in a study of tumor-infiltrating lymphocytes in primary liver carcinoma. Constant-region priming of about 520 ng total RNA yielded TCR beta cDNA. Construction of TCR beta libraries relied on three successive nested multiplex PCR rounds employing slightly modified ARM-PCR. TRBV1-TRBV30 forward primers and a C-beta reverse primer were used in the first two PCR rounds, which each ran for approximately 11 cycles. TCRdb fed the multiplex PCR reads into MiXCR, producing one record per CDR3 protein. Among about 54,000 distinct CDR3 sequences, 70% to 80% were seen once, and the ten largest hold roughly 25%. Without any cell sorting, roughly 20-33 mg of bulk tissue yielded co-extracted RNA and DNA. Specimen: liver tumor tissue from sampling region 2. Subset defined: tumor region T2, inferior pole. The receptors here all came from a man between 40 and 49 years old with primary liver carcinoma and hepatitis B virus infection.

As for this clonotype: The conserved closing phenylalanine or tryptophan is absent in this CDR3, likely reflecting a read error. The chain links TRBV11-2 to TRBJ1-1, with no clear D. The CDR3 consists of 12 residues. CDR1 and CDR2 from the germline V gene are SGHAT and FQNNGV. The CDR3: CTGSLGYTEAFL. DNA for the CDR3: TGTACCGGCAGCTTAGGATACACTGAAGCTTTCTTA.

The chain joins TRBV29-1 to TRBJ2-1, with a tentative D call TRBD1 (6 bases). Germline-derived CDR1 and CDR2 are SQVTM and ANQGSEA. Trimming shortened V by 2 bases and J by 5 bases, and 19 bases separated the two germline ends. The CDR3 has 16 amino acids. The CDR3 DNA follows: TGCAGCGTTGAATGGGACATTATTAGATCTCACAATGAGCAGTTCTTC. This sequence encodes CSVEWDIIRSHNEQFF.

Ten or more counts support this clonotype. CDR3 sequence (DNA): TGTGCCAGCAGCCCCACCGGGACAGATGACAATGAGCAGTTCTTC. This gives the protein CASSPTGTDDNEQFF. The chain links TRBV12-3 or TRBV12-4 to TRBJ2-1; TRBD1 aligns across 7 bases. The trim removed 6 bases at V and 5 bases at J, leaving 10 bases unmatched. CDR3 length: 15 amino acids.

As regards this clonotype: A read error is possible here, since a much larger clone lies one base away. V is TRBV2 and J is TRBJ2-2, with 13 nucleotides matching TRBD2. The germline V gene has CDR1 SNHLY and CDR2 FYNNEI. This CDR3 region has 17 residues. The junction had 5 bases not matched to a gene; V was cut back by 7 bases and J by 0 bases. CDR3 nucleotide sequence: TGTGCCAGCAATAGGACTAGCGGGAGCGCGAACACCGGGGAGCTGTTTTTT. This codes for CASNRTSGSANTGELFF. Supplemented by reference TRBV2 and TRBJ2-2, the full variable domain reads EPEVTQTPSHQVTQMGQEVILRCVPISNHLYFYWYRQILGQKVEFLVSFYNNEISEKSEIFDDQFSVERPDGSNFTLKIRSTKLEDSAMYFCASNRTSGSANTGELFFGEGSRLTVL.

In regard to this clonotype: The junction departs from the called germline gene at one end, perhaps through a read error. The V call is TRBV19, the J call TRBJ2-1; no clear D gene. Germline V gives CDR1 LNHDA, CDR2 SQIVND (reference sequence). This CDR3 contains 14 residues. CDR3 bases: TGTGCCAGTAGTCAGTGGGCTCCGGCCGATGAGCAGTCCTTC. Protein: CASSQWAPADEQSF.

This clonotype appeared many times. The CDR3 reads CASSPGQEAVNQPQHF. In DNA, the CDR3 is TGCGCCAGCAGCCCTGGACAGGAGGCGGTCAATCAGCCCCAGCATTTT. The chain joins TRBV4-1 to TRBJ1-5, with 7 nucleotides matching TRBD1. Germline V gene data show CDR1 as MGHRA and CDR2 as YSYEKL. V was pared by 4 bases and J by 3 bases, with 9 bases of the junction left unmatched. The length of the CDR3 is 16 residues.

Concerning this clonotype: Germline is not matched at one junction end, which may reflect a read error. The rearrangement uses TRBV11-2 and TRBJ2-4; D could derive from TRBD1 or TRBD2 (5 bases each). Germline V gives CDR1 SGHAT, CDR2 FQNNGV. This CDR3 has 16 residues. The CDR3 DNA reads TGTGCCAGCAGCTTGGATTCGGGGCTGGCCAAAGACATTCAGTACTTC. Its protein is CASSLDSGLAKDIQYF.

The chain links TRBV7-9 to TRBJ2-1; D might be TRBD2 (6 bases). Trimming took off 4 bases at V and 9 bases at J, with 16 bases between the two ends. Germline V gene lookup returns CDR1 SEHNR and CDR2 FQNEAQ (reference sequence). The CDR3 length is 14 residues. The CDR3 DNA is TGTGCCAGCAGCTATGCGGGAAGGCCAAGTGAGCAGTTCTTC. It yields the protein CASSYAGRPSEQFF.

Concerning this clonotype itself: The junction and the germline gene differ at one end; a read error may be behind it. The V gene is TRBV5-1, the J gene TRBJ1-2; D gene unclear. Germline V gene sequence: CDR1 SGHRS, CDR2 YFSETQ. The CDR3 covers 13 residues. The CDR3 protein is CASSFDGNFGYTF. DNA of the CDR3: TGCGCCAGCAGCTTCGATGGAAACTTTGGCTACACCTTC.

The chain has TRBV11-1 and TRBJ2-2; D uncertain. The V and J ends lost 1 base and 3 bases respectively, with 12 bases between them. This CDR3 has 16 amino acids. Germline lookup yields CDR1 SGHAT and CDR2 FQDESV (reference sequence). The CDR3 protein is CASSLELSSYTGELFF. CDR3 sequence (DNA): TGTGCCAGCAGCTTAGAACTTTCATCATACACCGGGGAGCTGTTTTTT.

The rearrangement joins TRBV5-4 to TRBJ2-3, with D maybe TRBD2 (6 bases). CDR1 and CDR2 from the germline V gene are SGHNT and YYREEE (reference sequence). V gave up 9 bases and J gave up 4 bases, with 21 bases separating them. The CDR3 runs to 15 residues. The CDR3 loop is CAICLGRERPDTQYF. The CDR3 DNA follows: TGTGCCATCTGCTTGGGCCGGGAGAGGCCAGATACGCAGTATTTT.

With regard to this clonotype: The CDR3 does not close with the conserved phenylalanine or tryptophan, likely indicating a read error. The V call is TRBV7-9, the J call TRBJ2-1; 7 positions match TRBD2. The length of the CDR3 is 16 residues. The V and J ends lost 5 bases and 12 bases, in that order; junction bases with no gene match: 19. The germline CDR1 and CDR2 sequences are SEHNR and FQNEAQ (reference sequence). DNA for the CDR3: TGTGCCAGCAGCCCGGGCAGGGCGGGAGTCTGGGATGGGCAGTTCTCC. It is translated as CASSPGRAGVWDGQFS.

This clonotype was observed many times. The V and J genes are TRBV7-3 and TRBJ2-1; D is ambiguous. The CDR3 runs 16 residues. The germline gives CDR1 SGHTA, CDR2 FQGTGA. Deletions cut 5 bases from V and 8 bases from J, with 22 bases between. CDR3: CASSLLPPTEGYEQFF. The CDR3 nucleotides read TGTGCCAGCAGCCTCCTACCGCCGACCGAAGGTTATGAGCAGTTCTTC.

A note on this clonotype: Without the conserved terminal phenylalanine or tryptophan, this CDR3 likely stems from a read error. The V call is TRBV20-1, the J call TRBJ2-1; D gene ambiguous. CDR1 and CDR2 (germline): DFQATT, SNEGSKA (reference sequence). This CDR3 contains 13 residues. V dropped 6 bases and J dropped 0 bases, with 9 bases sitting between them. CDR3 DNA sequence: TGCAGTGCCCGACTCTTCTCCTACAATGAGCAGTTCTTA. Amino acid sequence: CSARLFSYNEQFL.

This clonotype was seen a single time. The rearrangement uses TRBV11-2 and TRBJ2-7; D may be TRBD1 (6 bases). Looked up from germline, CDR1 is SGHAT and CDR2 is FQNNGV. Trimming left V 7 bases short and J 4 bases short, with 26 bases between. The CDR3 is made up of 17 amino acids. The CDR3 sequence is CASNLDFGTPSSYEQYF. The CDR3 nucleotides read TGTGCCAGCAACCTAGACTTCGGGACACCCAGCTCGTACGAGCAGTACTTC.

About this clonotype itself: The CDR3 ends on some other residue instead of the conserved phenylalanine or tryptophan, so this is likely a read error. The DNA for the CDR3 is TGTGCCAGTAGCCTCCTTTTCAGGGCGGCTTTCATT. Protein sequence: CASSLLFRAAFI. The chain has TRBV6-1 and TRBJ1-1; weak D call: TRBD1 (5 bases). The CDR3 spans 12 residues. CDR1 MNHNS and CDR2 SASEGT come from the germline V gene. Trimming removed 9 bases from V and 11 bases from J, with 19 bases in between.

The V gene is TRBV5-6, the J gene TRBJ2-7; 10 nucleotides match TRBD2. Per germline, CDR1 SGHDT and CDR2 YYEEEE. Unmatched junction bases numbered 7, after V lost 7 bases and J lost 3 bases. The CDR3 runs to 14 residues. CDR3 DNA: TGTGCCAGCCATATTAGCGGGAGGCTCTACGAGCAGTACTTC. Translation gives CASHISGRLYEQYF.

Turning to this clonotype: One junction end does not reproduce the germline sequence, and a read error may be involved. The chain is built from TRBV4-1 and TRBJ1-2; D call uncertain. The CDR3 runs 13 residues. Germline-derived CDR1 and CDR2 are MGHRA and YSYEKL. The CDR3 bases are TGCGCCAGCAGCGAGGCAGTTAACTATGGTTACACCTTC. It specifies CASSEAVNYGYTF.

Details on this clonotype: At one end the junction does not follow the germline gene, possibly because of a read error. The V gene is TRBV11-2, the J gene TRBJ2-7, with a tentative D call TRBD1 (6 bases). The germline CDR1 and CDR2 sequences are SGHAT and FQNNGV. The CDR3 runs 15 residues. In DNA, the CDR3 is TGCACCAGCGGCCCTAGGGGGTATCGTACCTACGAGCAGTACTTC. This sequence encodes CTSGPRGYRTYEQYF.

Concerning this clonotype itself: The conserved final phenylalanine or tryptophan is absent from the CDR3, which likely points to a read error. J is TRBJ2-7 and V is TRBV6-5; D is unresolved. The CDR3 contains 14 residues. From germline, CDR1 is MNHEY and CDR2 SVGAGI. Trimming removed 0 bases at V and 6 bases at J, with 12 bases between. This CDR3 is CASSYSPLSTEQYS. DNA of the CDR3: TGTGCCAGCAGTTACTCGCCCCTCTCCACCGAGCAGTACTCT.

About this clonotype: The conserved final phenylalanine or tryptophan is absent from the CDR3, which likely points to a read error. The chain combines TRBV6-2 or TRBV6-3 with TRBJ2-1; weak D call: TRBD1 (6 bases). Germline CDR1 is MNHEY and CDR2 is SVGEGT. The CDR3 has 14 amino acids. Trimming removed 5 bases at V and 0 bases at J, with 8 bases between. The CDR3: CASSTGTSYNEQFS. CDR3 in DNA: TGTGCCAGCAGTACAGGGACCTCCTACAATGAGCAGTTCTCC.

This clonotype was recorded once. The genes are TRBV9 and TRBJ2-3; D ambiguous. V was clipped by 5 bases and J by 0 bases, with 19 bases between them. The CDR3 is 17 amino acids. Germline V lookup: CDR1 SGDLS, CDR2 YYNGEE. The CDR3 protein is CASSVKLGGPSTDTQYF. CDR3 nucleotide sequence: TGTGCCAGCAGTGTAAAATTAGGCGGACCTAGCACAGATACGCAGTATTTT.

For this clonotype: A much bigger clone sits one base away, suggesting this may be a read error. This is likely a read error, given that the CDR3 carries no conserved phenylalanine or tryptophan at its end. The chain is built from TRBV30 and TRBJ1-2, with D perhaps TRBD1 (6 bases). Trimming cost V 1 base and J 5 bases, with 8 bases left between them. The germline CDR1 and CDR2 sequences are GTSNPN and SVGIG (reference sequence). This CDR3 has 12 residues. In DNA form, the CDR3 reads TGTGCCTGGAGTGGCGGACAGTATGGCTACACCCTC. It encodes CAWSGGQYGYTL.

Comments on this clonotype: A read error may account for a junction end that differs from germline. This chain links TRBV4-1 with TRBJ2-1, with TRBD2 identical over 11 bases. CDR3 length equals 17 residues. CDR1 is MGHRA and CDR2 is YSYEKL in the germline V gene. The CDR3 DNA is TGCACCAGCAACCAAGGGACTAGCGGAGGTGGCTACAATGAGCAGTTCTTC. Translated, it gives CTSNQGTSGGGYNEQFF.

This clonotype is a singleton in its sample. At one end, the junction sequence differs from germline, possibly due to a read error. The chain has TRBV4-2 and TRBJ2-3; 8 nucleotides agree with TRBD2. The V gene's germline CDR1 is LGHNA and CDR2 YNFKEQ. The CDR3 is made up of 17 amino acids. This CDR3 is CASSQESAGASTDTQYF. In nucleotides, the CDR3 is TGTGCCAGTAGCCAAGAGTCAGCGGGAGCTAGCACAGATACGCAGTATTTT.

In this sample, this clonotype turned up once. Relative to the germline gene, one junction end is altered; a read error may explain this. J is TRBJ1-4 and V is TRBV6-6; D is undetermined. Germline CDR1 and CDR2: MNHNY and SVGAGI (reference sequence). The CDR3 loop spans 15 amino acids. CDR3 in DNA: TGTACCAGCAGTATGGGCTCCGGCTCTAATGAAAAACTGTTTTTT. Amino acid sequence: CTSSMGSGSNEKLFF.

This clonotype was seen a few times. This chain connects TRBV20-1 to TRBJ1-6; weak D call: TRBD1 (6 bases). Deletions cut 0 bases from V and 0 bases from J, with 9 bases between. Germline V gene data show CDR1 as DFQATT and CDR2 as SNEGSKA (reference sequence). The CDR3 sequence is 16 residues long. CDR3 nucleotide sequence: TGCAGTGCTAGAGACAGGGGCAGCTCCTATAATTCACCCCTCCACTTT. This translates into CSARDRGSSYNSPLHF.

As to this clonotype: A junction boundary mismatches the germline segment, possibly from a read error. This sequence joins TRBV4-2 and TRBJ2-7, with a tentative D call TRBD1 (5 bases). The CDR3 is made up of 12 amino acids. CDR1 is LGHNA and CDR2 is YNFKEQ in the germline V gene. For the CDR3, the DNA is TGTGCCGGCAGCACGGACACCTACGAGCAGTACTTC. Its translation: CAGSTDTYEQYF.